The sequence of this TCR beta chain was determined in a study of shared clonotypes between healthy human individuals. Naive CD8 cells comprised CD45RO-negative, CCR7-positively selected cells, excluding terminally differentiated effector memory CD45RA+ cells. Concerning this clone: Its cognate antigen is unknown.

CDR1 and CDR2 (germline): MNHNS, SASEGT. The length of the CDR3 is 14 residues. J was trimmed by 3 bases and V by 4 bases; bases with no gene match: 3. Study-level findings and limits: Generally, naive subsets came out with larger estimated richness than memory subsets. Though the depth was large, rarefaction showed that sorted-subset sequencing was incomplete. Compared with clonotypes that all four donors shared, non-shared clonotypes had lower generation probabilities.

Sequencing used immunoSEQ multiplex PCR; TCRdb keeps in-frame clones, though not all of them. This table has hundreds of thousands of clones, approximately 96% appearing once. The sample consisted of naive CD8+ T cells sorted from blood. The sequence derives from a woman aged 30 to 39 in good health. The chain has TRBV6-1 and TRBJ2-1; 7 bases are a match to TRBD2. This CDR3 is CASSAAGIYNEQFF. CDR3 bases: TGTGCCAGCAGTGCAGCGGGGATCTACAATGAGCAGTTCTTC.